This T cell receptor beta chain comes out of a study of T cells in Graves' hyperthyroidism and ophthalmopathy. At least ten counts were recorded for this clonotype. Its antigen remains unidentified. There were TCR beta CDR3 regions amplified from RNA transcripts. First-round RT-PCR with HTBI primers amplified the TCR CDR3 region. TCRdb re-derived calls from the multiplex PCR reads in MiXCR, one entry per CDR3 protein. This sample has approximately 400,000 distinct CDR3 sequences, with roughly 15% found just once. General study results and limits: Ophthalmopathy was separated from stable hyperthyroidism by a 13 V-J model.

V was pared by 1 base and J by 2 bases, with 16 bases between. Germline V gene lookup returns CDR1 SGHRS and CDR2 YFSETQ. The CDR3 is 17 residues long. The chain recombines TRBV5-1 with TRBJ1-3; possible D gene TRBD1, 6 bases. Material for sequencing was blood. The sequence was obtained from a woman under 40 with Graves' ophthalmopathy. The CDR3 here is CASSLTGAQGAGNTIYF. CDR3 sequence (DNA): TGCGCCAGCAGCTTGACTGGGGCACAGGGTGCTGGAAACACCATATATTTT.